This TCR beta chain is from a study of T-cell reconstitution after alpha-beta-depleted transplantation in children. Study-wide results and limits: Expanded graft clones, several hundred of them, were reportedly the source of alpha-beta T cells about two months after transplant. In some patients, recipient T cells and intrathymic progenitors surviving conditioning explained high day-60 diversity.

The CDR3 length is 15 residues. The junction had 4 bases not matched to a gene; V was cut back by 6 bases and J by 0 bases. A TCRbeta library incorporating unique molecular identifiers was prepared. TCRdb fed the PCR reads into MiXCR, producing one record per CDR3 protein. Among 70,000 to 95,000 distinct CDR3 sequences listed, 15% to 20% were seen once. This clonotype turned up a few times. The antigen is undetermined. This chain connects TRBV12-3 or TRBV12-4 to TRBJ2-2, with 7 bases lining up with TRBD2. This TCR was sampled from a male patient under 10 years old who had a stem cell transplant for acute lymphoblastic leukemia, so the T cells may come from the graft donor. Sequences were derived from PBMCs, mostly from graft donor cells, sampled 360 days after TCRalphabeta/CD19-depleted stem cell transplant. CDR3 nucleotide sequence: TGTGCCAGCAGACTAGCGTCCACGAACACCGGGGAGCTGTTTTTT. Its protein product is CASRLASTNTGELFF.